This TCR beta chain was recorded in a study of blood T cell repertoires in COVID-19. Background on the study: T cells, B-cell-depleted T cells, or PBMCs supplied cDNA or gDNA.

Germline assignment: CDR1 KGHDR and CDR2 SFDVKD. The CDR3 runs to 14 residues. V was trimmed by 3 bases and J by 6 bases, leaving 11 bases between them. This clone was seen only a few times. Some clones are missing from TCRdb's copy, which holds only in-frame ones; the method was immunoSEQ multiplex PCR. The repertoire holds some 110,000 clones, with approximately 80% as singletons. This sequence originates from a man aged 60 to 69 with acute or convalescent COVID-19. Sequencing was performed on peripheral blood. The chain couples TRBV24-1 to TRBJ2-1; D unresolved. The CDR3 here is CATSDIASVNEQFF. The CDR3 DNA reads TGTGCCACCAGTGATATCGCTAGTGTCAATGAGCAGTTCTTC.